This T cell receptor beta chain was observed in a study of cytomegalovirus exposure and HLA in healthy donors. Study information: The study's early data release held 80 million to 95 million unique TCRs from HLA-typed donors.

After removal of 5 bases from V and 6 bases from J, the junction contained 8 bases not matched to a gene. The germline CDR1 and CDR2 sequences are SNHLY and FYNNEI. The CDR3 extends over 14 amino acids. The PCR used 60 Vbeta and 13 Jbeta primers. Sequencing was performed with immunoSEQ multiplex PCR; in TCRdb, only in-frame clones are kept and a portion is missing. This table has about 170,000 clones, less than 90% appearing once. The TCR comes from a woman aged 50 to 60 in good health and CMV-seropositive. The rearrangement joins TRBV2 to TRBJ2-7; 9 nucleotides match TRBD2. Sequenced sample: PBMCs. The CDR3 coding sequence is TGTGCCAGCAGTAATAGCGGGGGTTCAGGCGAGCAGTACTTC. Its translation is CASSNSGGSGEQYF. The whole variable domain, remainder taken from reference TRBV2 and TRBJ2-7, is EPEVTQTPSHQVTQMGQEVILRCVPISNHLYFYWYRQILGQKVEFLVSFYNNEISEKSEIFDDQFSVERPDGSNFTLKIRSTKLEDSAMYFCASSNSGGSGEQYFGPGTRLTVT.